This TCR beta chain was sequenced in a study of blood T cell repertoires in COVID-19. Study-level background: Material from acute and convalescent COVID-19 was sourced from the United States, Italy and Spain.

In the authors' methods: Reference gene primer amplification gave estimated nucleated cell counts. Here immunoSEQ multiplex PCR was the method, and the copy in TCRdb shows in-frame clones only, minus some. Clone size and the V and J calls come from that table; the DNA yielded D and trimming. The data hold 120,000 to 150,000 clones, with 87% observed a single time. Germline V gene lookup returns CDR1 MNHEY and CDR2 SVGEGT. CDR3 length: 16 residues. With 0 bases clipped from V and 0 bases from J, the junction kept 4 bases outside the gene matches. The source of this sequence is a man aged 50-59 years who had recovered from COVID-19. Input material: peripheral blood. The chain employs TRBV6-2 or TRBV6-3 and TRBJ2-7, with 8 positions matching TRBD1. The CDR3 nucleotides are TGTGCCAGCAGTTACTCCCACGGACAGGGCTCCTACGAGCAGTACTTC. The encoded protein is CASSYSHGQGSYEQYF.